A single sample is the source of the 31 T cell receptor beta chains below, sequenced in a study of lymphopenia after photon versus proton radiotherapy. Sequencing used immunoSEQ multiplex PCR; TCRdb keeps in-frame clones, though not all of them. The sample has about 40,000 clones; just over 85% are singletons. Sequenced here: peripheral blood, sampled from a patient treated with proton-based radiotherapy. The receptor source for this set is a woman aged 70-85 years with pancreatic cancer. Some clones in this sample may be carry-over from other donors' samples.

The J gene is TRBJ2-1, the V gene TRBV11-2; D is unclear. Per the germline V gene, CDR1 is SGHAT and CDR2 is FQNNGV. The CDR3 loop spans 15 amino acids. The V and J ends lost 1 base and 4 bases respectively, with 11 bases between them. CDR3 sequence reads: CASSLGRRQYNEQFF. The CDR3 region has the DNA TGTGCCAGCAGCTTAGGACGGCGGCAGTACAATGAGCAGTTCTTC.

The chain couples TRBV6-6 to TRBJ2-1; TRBD2 aligns across 8 bases. The germline CDR1 and CDR2 sequences are MNHNY and SVGAGI (reference sequence). Germline trimming cut 4 bases from V and 7 bases from J; bases unmatched to any gene: 9. This CDR3 has 15 residues. This chain's CDR3 is CASSLSGGPWNEQFF. CDR3 DNA: TGTGCCAGCAGTTTAAGCGGGGGTCCTTGGAATGAGCAGTTCTTC.

The rearrangement uses TRBV6-1 and TRBJ2-5, with D maybe TRBD1 (6 bases). CDR3 size: 16 residues. V shed 2 bases and J shed 0 bases, with 13 bases lying between them. The germline V gene encodes CDR1 MNHNS and CDR2 SASEGT. The CDR3 loop reads CASSEWMGHNQETQYF. The CDR3 coding sequence is TGTGCCAGCAGTGAATGGATGGGACACAACCAAGAGACCCAGTACTTC.

The CDR3 DNA is TGTGCCAGCAGTGCTCGATCTTATAATTCACCCCTCCACTTT. It yields the protein CASSARSYNSPLHF. This chain joins TRBV6-1 and TRBJ1-6; D gene unclear. The V end was cut by 4 bases, the J end by 4 bases, with 8 bases between. The CDR3 sequence is 14 residues long. The germline CDR1 and CDR2 sequences are MNHNS and SASEGT.

The genes are TRBV10-2 and TRBJ2-1, with 8 bases lining up with TRBD2. The CDR3 consists of 15 residues. V trimming: 3 bases; J trimming: 11 bases; junction bases outside the gene matches: 12. Germline V gene data show CDR1 as WSHSY and CDR2 as SAAADI. The CDR3 protein is CASSDSSGIVLKQFF. In DNA, the CDR3 is TGCGCCAGCAGTGATAGTAGCGGGATCGTCCTTAAGCAGTTCTTC.

This rearrangement joins TRBV7-9 to TRBJ1-2; TRBD1 matches at 8 bases. Germline-derived CDR1 and CDR2 are SEHNR and FQNEAQ (reference sequence). This CDR3 spans 15 amino acids. With 4 bases clipped from V and 4 bases from J, the junction kept 8 bases outside the gene matches. The CDR3 coding sequence is TGTGCCAGCAGCTCCGGGACAGGAGGGGTCTATGGCTACACCTTC. As protein: CASSSGTGGVYGYTF.

The chain uses TRBV4-3 and TRBJ1-2; D uncertain. V lost 2 bases and J 0 bases, leaving 19 bases between the germline ends. This CDR3 contains 18 residues. CDR1 and CDR2 (germline): LGHNA, YSLEER. CDR3 in DNA: TGCGCCAGCAGCCAATGGGCTAACCCAGAGTCCCCTAACTATGGCTACACCTTC. This sequence encodes CASSQWANPESPNYGYTF.

This chain uses TRBV27 with TRBJ2-2; D gene unclear. CDR3 length: 16 amino acids. The germline V gene encodes CDR1 MNHEY and CDR2 SMNVEV (reference sequence). V gave up 1 base and J gave up 2 bases, with 11 bases separating them. CDR3 nucleotide sequence: TGTGCCAGCAGTTTATATTGGTCAGAAAACACCGGGGAGCTGTTTTTT. Its protein product is CASSLYWSENTGELFF.

CDR3 DNA sequence: TGCAGCGTCAAAGACAGGGTAATACCCGATACGCAGTATTTT. This translates into CSVKDRVIPDTQYF. The genes are TRBV29-1 and TRBJ2-3; 7 bases match TRBD1. The CDR3 totals 14 residues. Germline assignment: CDR1 SQVTM and CDR2 ANQGSEA. Trimming removed 6 bases from V and 6 bases from J; junction bases left unmatched: 12.

V is TRBV28 and J is TRBJ2-2; D ambiguous. The V gene's germline CDR1 is MDHEN and CDR2 SYDVKM. The CDR3 runs 13 residues. Trimming stripped 3 bases from V and 5 bases from J, with 7 bases between. CDR3 region: CASSLQQTGELFF. The CDR3 bases are TGTGCCAGCAGTTTGCAACAGACCGGGGAGCTGTTTTTT.

In nucleotides, the CDR3 is TGTGCCAGCAGCCTTTCTGGAAACACCATATATTTT. It specifies CASSLSGNTIYF. V usage is TRBV7-9 and J usage is TRBJ1-3, with D uncertain. This CDR3 region has 12 residues. Germline V gene data show CDR1 as SEHNR and CDR2 as FQNEAQ (reference sequence). Trimming removed 5 bases at V and 1 base at J, with 3 bases between.

V is TRBV6-6 and J is TRBJ2-1, with D unresolved. The CDR3 runs 13 residues. Between the trimmed V and J ends, which lost 2 bases and 6 bases, there was a span of 8 bases. CDR1 is MNHNY, CDR2 SVGAGI, per germline (reference sequence). The CDR3 coding sequence is TGTGCCAGCAGTTACGATATGGGCAATGAGCAGTTCTTC. Its translation: CASSYDMGNEQFF.

The gene calls are TRBV9 and TRBJ2-2; 10 nucleotides line up with TRBD1. J gave up 5 bases and V 4 bases, and 8 bases lay outside the gene matches. CDR1 and CDR2 (germline): SGDLS, YYNGEE. The CDR3 is made up of 16 amino acids. CDR3 sequence: CASSPRGQGSTGELFF. Here the CDR3 DNA reads TGTGCCAGCAGCCCAAGGGGACAGGGGAGTACCGGGGAGCTGTTTTTT.

The genes are TRBV10-1 and TRBJ1-1; D remains unclear. The CDR3 contains 13 residues. V was pared by 2 bases and J by 0 bases, with 4 bases between. Looked up from germline, CDR1 is WNHNN and CDR2 is SYGVQD (reference sequence). DNA of the CDR3: TGCGCCAGCAGTGAGCACCTGAACACTGAAGCTTTCTTT. Protein sequence: CASSEHLNTEAFF.

V and J are TRBV5-1 and TRBJ1-2, with 9 bases lining up with TRBD1. The CDR3 runs to 15 residues. The junction had 12 bases not matched to a gene; V was cut back by 4 bases and J by 8 bases. Germline lookup yields CDR1 SGHRS and CDR2 YFSETQ. The CDR3 bases are TGCGCCAGCAGCCCTTGGGACAGGGAAGGAACCGGCTACACCTTC. Protein: CASSPWDREGTGYTF.

The chain uses TRBV4-2 and TRBJ1-4; D is perhaps TRBD1 (5 bases). Germline loops: CDR1 LGHNA, CDR2 YNFKEQ. Trimming stripped 1 base from V and 7 bases from J, with 16 bases between. This CDR3 region has 16 residues. This CDR3 reads CASSQGLAGEGEKLFF. The CDR3 nucleotides are TGTGCCAGCAGCCAAGGTTTAGCGGGGGAGGGTGAAAAACTGTTTTTT.

The V gene is TRBV6-1, the J gene TRBJ2-7; 9 bases are shared with TRBD1. The CDR3 covers 14 residues. CDR1 is MNHNS and CDR2 is SASEGT in the germline V gene. V lost 5 bases and J lost 5; bases outside the gene matches: 7. The DNA of the CDR3 is TGTGCCAGCAGTCTGGACAGGGGAGGGAACGAGCAGTACTTC. This gives the protein CASSLDRGGNEQYF.

The chain carries TRBV28 and TRBJ1-5, with D possibly TRBD1 on 5 matching bases. CDR3 length: 15 residues. CDR1 and CDR2 (germline): MDHEN, SYDVKM. The germline V and J ends were trimmed by 6 bases and 5 bases, with 17 bases remaining between them. The CDR3 region is CASSTTARGYQPQHF. CDR3 nucleotides: TGTGCCAGCAGCACTACTGCTCGGGGGTATCAGCCCCAGCATTTT.

J is TRBJ1-1 and V is TRBV7-2, with D tentatively TRBD1 (5 bases). Between the trimmed V and J ends, which lost 6 bases and 1 base, there was a span of 15 bases. There are 15 residues in the CDR3. Germline CDR1 reads SGHTA; CDR2 reads FQGNSA. CDR3 in DNA: TGTGCCAGCAGTTTTGCGGGGACGGCGAACACTGAAGCTTTCTTT. The encoded protein is CASSFAGTANTEAFF.

This clone has only one observation. V usage is TRBV5-6 and J usage is TRBJ1-2, with TRBD1 as a possible D gene (5 bases). The CDR3 contains 15 residues. Germline values: CDR1 SGHDT, CDR2 YYEEEE. The V and J ends lost 0 bases and 5 bases respectively, with 14 bases between them. This CDR3 reads CASSLGLGVLYGYTF. The DNA for the CDR3 is TGTGCCAGCAGCTTGGGACTGGGGGTGCTTTATGGCTACACCTTC.

The genes are TRBV7-2 and TRBJ1-2; 8 nucleotides align to TRBD1. This CDR3 spans 15 amino acids. Germline V gene lookup returns CDR1 SGHTA and CDR2 FQGNSA. V trimming: 4 bases; J trimming: 6 bases; junction bases outside the gene matches: 10. Here the CDR3 reads CASSSYRTGSDGYTF. In DNA form, the CDR3 reads TGTGCCAGCAGCTCCTACAGGACAGGGTCTGATGGCTACACCTTC.

In its sample, this clone was seen a few times. The chain employs TRBV5-5 and TRBJ1-6, with 8 bases that match TRBD1. The CDR3 covers 15 residues. Unmatched junction bases numbered 10, after V lost 4 bases and J lost 10 bases. CDR1 is SGHKS, CDR2 YYEKEE, per germline (reference sequence). Here the CDR3 reads CASSTPDRGRSPLHF. DNA for the CDR3: TGTGCCAGCAGCACCCCTGACAGGGGACGATCACCCCTCCACTTT.

The rearrangement joins TRBV2 to TRBJ2-3; D gene uncertain. Trimming left V 9 bases short and J 1 base short, with 5 bases between. The CDR3 is 11 residues long. CDR1 SNHLY and CDR2 FYNNEI come from the germline V gene. The CDR3 is CASFGTDTQYF. DNA of the CDR3: TGTGCCAGTTTTGGCACAGATACGCAGTATTTT.

This clone was seen a single time. Compared with germline, one end of the junction differs, possibly owing to a read error. The CDR3 loop reads CASSPTSGSSYEQCF. The CDR3, as DNA: TGTGCCAGCAGTCCGACTAGCGGGAGCTCCTACGAGCAGTGCTTC. The V gene is TRBV28, the J gene TRBJ2-7; 12 bases align to TRBD2. Germline lookup yields CDR1 MDHEN and CDR2 SYDVKM. CDR3 size: 15 residues.

The sample holds a few counts of this clone. The rearrangement uses TRBV27 and TRBJ2-7; unclear D gene. CDR1 and CDR2 (germline): MNHEY, SMNVEV (reference sequence). The CDR3 extends over 11 amino acids. Trimming cost V 3 bases and J 6 bases, with 6 bases left between them. CDR3 DNA: TGTGCCAGCAGTTTGGGCCCCGAGCAGTACTTC. It is translated as CASSLGPEQYF.

The chain carries TRBV5-4 and TRBJ1-2; 8 bases fit TRBD1. CDR1 and CDR2 from the germline V gene are SGHNT and YYREEE (reference sequence). Trimming at V came to 0 bases and at J to 6 bases, leaving 10 bases not matched to a gene. The CDR3 totals 16 residues. CDR3 nucleotide sequence: TGTGCCAGCAGCTTGGCCCCGCCTGGGACAGGACATGGCTACACCTTC. Encoded protein: CASSLAPPGTGHGYTF.

The chain uses TRBV30 and TRBJ1-4; 11 positions agree with TRBD1. The germline V gene has CDR1 GTSNPN and CDR2 SVGIG (reference sequence). J lost 0 bases, V lost 3 bases, and 0 bases had no gene match. This CDR3 spans 15 amino acids. CDR3 region: CAWRGQGATNEKLFF. The CDR3 nucleotides read TGTGCCTGGAGGGGACAGGGGGCAACTAATGAAAAACTGTTTTTT.

This chain connects TRBV6-5 to TRBJ1-2; D not certain. This CDR3 comprises 11 residues. CDR1 MNHEY and CDR2 SVGAGI come from the germline V gene. Between the trimmed V and J ends, which lost 6 bases and 4 bases, there was a span of 6 bases. The chain's CDR3 is CASSGPYGYTF. CDR3 DNA sequence: TGTGCCAGCAGCGGACCCTATGGCTACACCTTC.

The rearrangement joins TRBV29-1 to TRBJ1-2; D remains unclear. Germline CDR1 SQVTM, CDR2 ANQGSEA. V was cut by 4 bases and J by 6 bases, with 15 bases left in between. The CDR3 covers 13 residues. Here the CDR3 DNA reads TGCAGCGTTGCGGCGACGGAGTATGATGGCTACACCTTC. Its protein is CSVAATEYDGYTF.

The chain is built from TRBV14 and TRBJ1-4; D might be TRBD1 (5 bases). The V gene's germline CDR1 is SGHDN and CDR2 FVKESK. The CDR3 spans 15 residues. V shed 1 base and J shed 3 bases, with 9 bases lying between them. CDR3 in DNA: TGTGCCAGCAGCCAAGTGGGGCGAGCTAATGAAAAACTGTTTTTT. It codes for CASSQVGRANEKLFF.

The chain has TRBV7-9 and TRBJ2-7; D remains unclear. The CDR3 is 14 residues long. Germline loops: CDR1 SEHNR, CDR2 FQNEAQ (reference sequence). V lost 5 bases to trimming and J lost 3 bases, with 14 bases between them. The CDR3 coding sequence is TGTGCCAGCAGCCCCCTCCGGAACAGCTACGAGCAGTACTTC. It is translated as CASSPLRNSYEQYF.